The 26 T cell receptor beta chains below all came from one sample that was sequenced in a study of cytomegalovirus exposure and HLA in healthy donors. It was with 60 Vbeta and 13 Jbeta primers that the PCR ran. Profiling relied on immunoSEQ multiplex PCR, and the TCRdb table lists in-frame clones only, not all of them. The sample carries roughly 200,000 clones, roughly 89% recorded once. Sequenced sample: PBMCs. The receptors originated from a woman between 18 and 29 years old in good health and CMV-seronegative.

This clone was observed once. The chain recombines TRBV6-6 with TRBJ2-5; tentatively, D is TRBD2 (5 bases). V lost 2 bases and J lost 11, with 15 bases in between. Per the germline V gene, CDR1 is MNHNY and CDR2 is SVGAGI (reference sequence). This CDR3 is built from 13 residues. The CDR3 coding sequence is TGTGCCAGCAGTTACCCCATGGGAGAGGAGCAGTACTTC. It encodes CASSYPMGEEQYF.

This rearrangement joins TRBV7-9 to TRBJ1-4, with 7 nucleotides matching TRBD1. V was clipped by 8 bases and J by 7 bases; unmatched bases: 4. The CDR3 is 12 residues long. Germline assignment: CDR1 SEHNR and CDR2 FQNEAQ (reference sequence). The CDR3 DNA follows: TGTGCCAGCCGGACAGGATCTGAAAAACTGTTTTTT. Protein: CASRTGSEKLFF.

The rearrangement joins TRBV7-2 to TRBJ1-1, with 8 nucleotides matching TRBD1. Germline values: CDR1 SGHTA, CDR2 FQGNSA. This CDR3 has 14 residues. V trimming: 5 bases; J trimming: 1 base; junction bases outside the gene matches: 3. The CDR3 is CASSKTGENTEAFF. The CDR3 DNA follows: TGTGCCAGCAGCAAGACAGGGGAGAACACTGAAGCTTTCTTT.

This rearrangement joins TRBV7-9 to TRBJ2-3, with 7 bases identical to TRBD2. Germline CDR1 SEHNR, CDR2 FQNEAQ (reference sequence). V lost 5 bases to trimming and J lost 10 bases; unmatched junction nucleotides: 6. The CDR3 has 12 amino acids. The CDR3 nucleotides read TGTGCCAGCAGCGGGGAGGGTTTGGCGCAGTATTTT. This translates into CASSGEGLAQYF.

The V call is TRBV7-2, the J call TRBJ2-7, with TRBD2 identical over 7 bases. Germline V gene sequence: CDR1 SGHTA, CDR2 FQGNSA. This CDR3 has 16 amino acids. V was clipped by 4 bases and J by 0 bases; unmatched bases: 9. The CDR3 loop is CASSSSSGKRSYEQYF. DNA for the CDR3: TGTGCCAGCAGCTCTTCTAGCGGAAAACGCTCCTACGAGCAGTACTTC.

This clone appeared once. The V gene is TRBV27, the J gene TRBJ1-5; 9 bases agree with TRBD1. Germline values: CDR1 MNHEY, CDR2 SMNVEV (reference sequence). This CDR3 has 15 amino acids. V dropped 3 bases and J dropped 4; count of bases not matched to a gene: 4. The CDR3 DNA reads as TGTGCCAGCAGTTTCAGGGGACAGGGTAATCAGCCCCAGCATTTT. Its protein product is CASSFRGQGNQPQHF.

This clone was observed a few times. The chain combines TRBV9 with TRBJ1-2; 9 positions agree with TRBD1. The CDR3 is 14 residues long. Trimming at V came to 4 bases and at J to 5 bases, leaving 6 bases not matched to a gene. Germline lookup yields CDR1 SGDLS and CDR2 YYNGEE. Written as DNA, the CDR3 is TGTGCCAGCAGCCCCTTTGGGACAGGGTATGGCTACACCTTC. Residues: CASSPFGTGYGYTF.

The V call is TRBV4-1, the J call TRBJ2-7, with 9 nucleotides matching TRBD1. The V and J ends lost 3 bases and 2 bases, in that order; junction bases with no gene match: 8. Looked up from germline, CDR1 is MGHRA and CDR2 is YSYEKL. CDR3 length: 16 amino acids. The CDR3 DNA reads TGCGCCAGCAGCCAGAGGGGGACAGGGACACCCTACGAGCAGTACTTC. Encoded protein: CASSQRGTGTPYEQYF.

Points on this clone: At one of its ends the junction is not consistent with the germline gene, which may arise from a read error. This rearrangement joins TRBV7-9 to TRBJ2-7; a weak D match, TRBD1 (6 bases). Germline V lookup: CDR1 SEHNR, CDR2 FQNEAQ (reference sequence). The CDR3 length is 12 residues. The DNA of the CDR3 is TGTTCCAGCAGCAGGACAGTCTACGAGCAGTACTTC. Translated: CSSSRTVYEQYF.

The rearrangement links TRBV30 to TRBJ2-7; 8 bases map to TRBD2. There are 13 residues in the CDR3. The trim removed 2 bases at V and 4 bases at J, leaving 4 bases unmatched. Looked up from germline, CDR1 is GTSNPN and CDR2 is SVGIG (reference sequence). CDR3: CAWSSGGGYEQYF. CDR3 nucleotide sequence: TGTGCCTGGAGTAGCGGGGGAGGTTACGAGCAGTACTTC.

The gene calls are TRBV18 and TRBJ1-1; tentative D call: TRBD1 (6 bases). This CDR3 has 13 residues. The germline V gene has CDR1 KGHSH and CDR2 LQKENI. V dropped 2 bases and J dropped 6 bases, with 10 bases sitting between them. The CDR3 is CASSPGQLSEAFF. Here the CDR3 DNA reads TGTGCCAGCTCACCAGGACAGCTGTCTGAAGCTTTCTTT.

The CDR3: CASSSGFGPQHF. The CDR3 DNA reads as TGTGCCAGCAGCTCCGGTTTCGGGCCCCAGCATTTT. This chain links TRBV5-6 with TRBJ1-5; no clear D gene. Trimming took off 3 bases at V and 9 bases at J, with 10 bases between the two ends. This CDR3 has 12 amino acids. CDR1 is SGHDT and CDR2 is YYEEEE in the germline V gene.

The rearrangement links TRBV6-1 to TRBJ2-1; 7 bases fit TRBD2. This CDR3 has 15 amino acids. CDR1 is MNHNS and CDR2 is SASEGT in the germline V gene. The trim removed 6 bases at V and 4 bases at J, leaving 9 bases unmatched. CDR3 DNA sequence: TGTGCCAGCAGCGCCGGGAGGACCCCGTACAATGAGCAGTTCTTC. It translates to CASSAGRTPYNEQFF.

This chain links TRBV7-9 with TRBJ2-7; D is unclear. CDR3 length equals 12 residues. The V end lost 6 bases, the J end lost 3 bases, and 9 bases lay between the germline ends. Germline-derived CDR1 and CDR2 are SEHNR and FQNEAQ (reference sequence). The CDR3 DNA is TGTGCCAGCAGTCAACTGAGCTACGAGCAGTACTTC. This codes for CASSQLSYEQYF.

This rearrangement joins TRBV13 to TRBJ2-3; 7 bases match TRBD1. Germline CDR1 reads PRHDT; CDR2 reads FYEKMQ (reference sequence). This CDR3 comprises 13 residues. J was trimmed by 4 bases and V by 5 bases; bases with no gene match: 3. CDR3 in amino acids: CASSLDRADTQYF. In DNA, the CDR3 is TGTGCCAGCAGCCTCGACAGGGCAGATACGCAGTATTTT. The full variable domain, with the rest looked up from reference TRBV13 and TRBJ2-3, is AAGVIQSPRHLIKEKRETATLKCYPIPRHDTVYWYQQGPGQDPQFLISFYEKMQSDKGSIPDRFSAQQFSDYHSELNMSSLELGDSALYFCASSLDRADTQYFGPGTRLTVL.

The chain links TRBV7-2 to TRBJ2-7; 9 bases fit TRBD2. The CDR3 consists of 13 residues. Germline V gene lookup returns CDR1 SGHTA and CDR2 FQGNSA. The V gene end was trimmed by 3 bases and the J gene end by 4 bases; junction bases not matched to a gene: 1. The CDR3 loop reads CASSLTSGYEQYF. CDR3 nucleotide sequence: TGTGCCAGCAGCTTGACTAGCGGATACGAGCAGTACTTC. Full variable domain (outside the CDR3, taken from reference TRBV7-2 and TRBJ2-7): GAGVSQSPSNKVTEKGKDVELRCDPISGHTALYWYRQSLGQGLEFLIYFQGNSAPDKSGLPSDRFSAERTGGSVSTLTIQRTQQEDSAVYLCASSLTSGYEQYFGPGTRLTVT.

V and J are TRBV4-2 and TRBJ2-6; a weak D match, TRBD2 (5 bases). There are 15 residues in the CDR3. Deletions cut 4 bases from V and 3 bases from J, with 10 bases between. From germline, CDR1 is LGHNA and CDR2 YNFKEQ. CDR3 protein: CASSPGTNGANVLTF. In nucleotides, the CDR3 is TGTGCCAGCAGCCCGGGAACCAATGGGGCCAACGTCCTGACTTTC.

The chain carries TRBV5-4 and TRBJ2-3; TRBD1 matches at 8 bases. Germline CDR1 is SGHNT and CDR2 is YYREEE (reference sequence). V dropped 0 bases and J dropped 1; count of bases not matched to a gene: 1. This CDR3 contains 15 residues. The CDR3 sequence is CASSLATGGTDTQYF. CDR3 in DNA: TGTGCCAGCAGCTTGGCGACAGGGGGCACAGATACGCAGTATTTT.

Here the CDR3 reads CASRRTTEMNTEAFF. CDR3 coding DNA: TGTGCCAGCAGACGAACGACAGAGATGAACACTGAAGCTTTCTTT. The rearrangement joins TRBV6-6 to TRBJ1-1, with D perhaps TRBD1 (5 bases). The germline V and J ends were trimmed by 6 bases and 0 bases, with 14 bases remaining between them. Germline V gene data show CDR1 as MNHNY and CDR2 as SVGAGI (reference sequence). This CDR3 is 15 amino acids long.

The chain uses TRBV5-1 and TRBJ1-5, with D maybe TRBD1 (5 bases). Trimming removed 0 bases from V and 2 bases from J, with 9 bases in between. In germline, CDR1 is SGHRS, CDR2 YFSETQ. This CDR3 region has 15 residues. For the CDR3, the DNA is TGCGCCAGCAGCTTGGCGGGGGGGGGCAATCAGCCCCAGCATTTT. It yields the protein CASSLAGGGNQPQHF.

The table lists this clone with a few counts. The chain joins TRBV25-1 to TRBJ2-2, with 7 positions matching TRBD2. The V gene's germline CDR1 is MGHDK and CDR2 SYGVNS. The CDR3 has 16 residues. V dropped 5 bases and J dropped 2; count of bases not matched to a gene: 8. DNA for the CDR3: TGTGCCAGCAGTACCGCTTGGGGGGGTAACACCGGGGAGCTGTTTTTT. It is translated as CASSTAWGGNTGELFF.

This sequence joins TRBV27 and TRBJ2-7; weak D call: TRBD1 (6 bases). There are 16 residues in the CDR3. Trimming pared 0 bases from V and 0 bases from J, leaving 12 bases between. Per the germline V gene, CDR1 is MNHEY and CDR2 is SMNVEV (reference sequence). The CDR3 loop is CASSLSDRLSSYEQYF. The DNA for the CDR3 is TGTGCCAGCAGTTTATCCGACAGGCTAAGCTCCTACGAGCAGTACTTC.

This CDR3 is CASSRGTASSYEQYF. The CDR3 DNA reads TGTGCCAGCAGTCGTGGGACAGCGAGCTCCTACGAGCAGTACTTC. The J gene is TRBJ2-7, the V gene TRBV6-6; TRBD1 agrees at 7 bases. After removal of 5 bases from V and 0 bases from J, the junction contained 7 bases not matched to a gene. Germline values: CDR1 MNHNY, CDR2 SVGAGI (reference sequence). The CDR3 is 15 amino acids.

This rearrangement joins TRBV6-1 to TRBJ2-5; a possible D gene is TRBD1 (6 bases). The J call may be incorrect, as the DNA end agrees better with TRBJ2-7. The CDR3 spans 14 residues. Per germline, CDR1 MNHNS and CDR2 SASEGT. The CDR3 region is CASSLGQSSYEQYF. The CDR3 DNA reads TGTGCCAGCAGCCTCGGACAGAGTTCCTACGAGCAGTACTTC.

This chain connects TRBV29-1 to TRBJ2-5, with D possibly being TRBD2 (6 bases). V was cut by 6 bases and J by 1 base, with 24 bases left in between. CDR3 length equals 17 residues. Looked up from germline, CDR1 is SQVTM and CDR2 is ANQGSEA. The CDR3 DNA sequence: TGCAGCGTCCCAGGACGCGGGATGGTCACGACCCAAGAGACCCAGTACTTC. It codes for CSVPGRGMVTTQETQYF.

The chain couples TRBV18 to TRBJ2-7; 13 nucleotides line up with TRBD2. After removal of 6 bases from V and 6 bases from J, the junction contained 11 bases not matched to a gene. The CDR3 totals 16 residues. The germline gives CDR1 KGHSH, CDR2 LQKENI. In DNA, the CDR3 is TGTGCCAGCTCGCCCCGACGGACTAGCGGGAGATCCGAGCAGTACTTC. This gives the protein CASSPRRTSGRSEQYF.